What follows are 5 T cell receptor beta chains derived from one specimen sequenced in a study of blood T cell repertoires in COVID-19. The data were produced by immunoSEQ multiplex PCR, yet TCRdb's version contains in-frame clones alone and is incomplete. The sample consists of around 300,000 clones, about 87% of them appearing once. Sequenced input: PBMCs or T cells enriched from blood (not recorded which). These receptors were collected from a woman between 50 and 59 years old who had recovered from COVID-19.

The rearrangement joins TRBV5-1 to TRBJ2-3, with 12 bases identical to TRBD1. The CDR3 extends over 17 amino acids. The trim removed 4 bases at V and 1 base at J, leaving 7 bases unmatched. CDR1 is SGHRS and CDR2 is YFSETQ in the germline V gene. The CDR3 is CASSRDRGQGGTDTQYF. The CDR3 DNA follows: TGCGCCAGCAGCAGGGACAGGGGGCAAGGGGGCACAGATACGCAGTATTTT.

V usage is TRBV7-6 and J usage is TRBJ2-7; D is unclear. V was pared by 1 base and J by 1 base, with 11 bases between. Per germline, CDR1 SGHVS and CDR2 FNYEAQ. CDR3 length: 15 amino acids. CDR3 sequence reads: CASSLEVGRSYEQYF. Written as DNA, the CDR3 is TGTGCCAGCAGCTTAGAGGTGGGCAGATCCTACGAGCAGTACTTC.

This clone was counted a single time. The rearrangement uses TRBV7-2 and TRBJ2-1; 8 bases are shared with TRBD1. Germline trimming cut 6 bases from V and 6 bases from J; bases unmatched to any gene: 4. The V gene's germline CDR1 is SGHTA and CDR2 FQGNSA. The CDR3 totals 13 residues. Written as DNA, the CDR3 is TGTGCCAGCAGACCACAGGGGGTCAATGAGCAGTTCTTC. Translation gives CASRPQGVNEQFF.

The V and J genes are TRBV6-1 and TRBJ1-2, with a weak D call TRBD1 (6 bases). Trimming left V 4 bases short and J 3 bases short, with 18 bases between. The CDR3 length is 16 residues. Looked up from germline, CDR1 is MNHNS and CDR2 is SASEGT. CDR3 nucleotides: TGTGCCAGCAGTGGAAGCAATGGGGGGGCAGACTATGGCTACACCTTC. This encodes CASSGSNGGADYGYTF.

This rearrangement joins TRBV5-4 to TRBJ2-3; TRBD2 is a possible D gene (7 bases). CDR3 size: 15 residues. V shed 4 bases and J shed 4 bases, with 16 bases lying between them. Germline V gene sequence: CDR1 SGHNT, CDR2 YYREEE (reference sequence). The CDR3 is CASSRGGGESDTQYF. CDR3 nucleotides: TGTGCCAGCAGCCGGGGAGGGGGGGAGTCAGATACGCAGTATTTT.